This T cell receptor beta chain appears in the sequencing data of a study of T cells after yellow fever vaccination. Study-level points and caveats: Sorted repertoires could include abundant contaminating clonotypes from bulk cells.

Germline loops: CDR1 SGHTA, CDR2 FQGNSA. CDR3 length: 14 residues. Trimming took off 1 base at V and 5 bases at J, with 11 bases between the two ends. In this sample, this clonotype turned up a few times. Its antigen is currently unknown. Each CDR3 protein gets one entry after TCRdb re-called the 5' RACE reads with MiXCR. The sample carries some 320,000 distinct CDR3 sequences, 8.7% recorded once. The V gene is TRBV7-2, the J gene TRBJ2-5; D is tentatively TRBD1 or TRBD2 (6 bases each). The receptor's source is a man aged 18 to 29 who received the YFV17D yellow fever vaccine. This sample comprised PBMCs, obtained on the day of the first yellow fever vaccination. CDR3 in DNA: TGTGCCAGCAGCTTAGATGGGGGGCGGGAGACCCAGTACTTC. Encoded protein: CASSLDGGRETQYF.